A single sample gave rise to the 32 T cell receptor beta chains below, sequenced in a study of blood T cell repertoires in COVID-19. Libraries were prepared by immunoSEQ multiplex PCR; TCRdb keeps only in-frame clonotypes and omits some of them. The sample holds roughly 59,000 clones, roughly four fifths seen once. Sample: peripheral blood. These receptors came from a human donor in a cohort sampled during active COVID-19.

The chain combines TRBV28 with TRBJ2-5, with D perhaps TRBD2 (6 bases). Germline-derived CDR1 and CDR2 are MDHEN and SYDVKM. The ends were cut back, 2 bases at V and 5 bases at J, with 18 bases in the middle. The CDR3 contains 16 residues. DNA for the CDR3: TGTGCCAGCAGTTTACCCCCCCTCGCGGGAAAGGAGACCCAGTACTTC. Translated: CASSLPPLAGKETQYF.

This clone was picked up one time. The gene calls are TRBV7-2 and TRBJ2-3; D unclear. Germline V gene sequence: CDR1 SGHTA, CDR2 FQGNSA. Trimming cost V 1 base and J 2 bases, with 10 bases left between them. The CDR3 has 15 residues. DNA for the CDR3: TGTGCCAGCAGCTTAGACTATCTTAACACAGATACGCAGTATTTT. Protein: CASSLDYLNTDTQYF.

In its sample, this clone was seen a few times. The chain employs TRBV15 and TRBJ2-3; 8 bases line up with TRBD2. The ends lost 1 base at V and 4 bases at J; junction bases unmatched: 4. In germline, CDR1 is LNHNV, CDR2 YYDKDF (reference sequence). The CDR3 runs to 15 residues. The CDR3 nucleotides read TGTGCCACCAGCAGAGGGGGACTAGAAGCAGATACGCAGTATTTT. Translation: CATSRGGLEADTQYF. Based on the CDR3 plus reference TRBV15 and TRBJ2-3, the full variable domain is DAMVIQNPRYQVTQFGKPVTLSCSQTLNHNVMYWYQQKSSQAPKLLFHYYDKDFNNEADTPDNFQSRRPNTSFCFLDIRSPGLGDTAMYLCATSRGGLEADTQYFGPGTRLTVL.

The gene calls are TRBV24-1 and TRBJ1-2; 7 bases map to TRBD1. Germline V gives CDR1 KGHDR, CDR2 SFDVKD. The V gene end was trimmed by 3 bases and the J gene end by 10 bases; junction bases not matched to a gene: 4. The CDR3 contains 12 residues. CDR3 protein: CATSDPTGDYTF. CDR3 in DNA: TGTGCCACCAGTGATCCAACAGGGGACTACACCTTC.

This clone turned up a few times. The chain couples TRBV4-1 to TRBJ1-5, with a weak D call TRBD1 (5 bases). CDR1 and CDR2 (germline): MGHRA, YSYEKL. Trimming removed 4 bases at V and 1 base at J, with 17 bases between. There are 17 residues in the CDR3. As DNA, the CDR3 is TGCGCCAGCAGCCCCCAGGGACGGGGGAAAAGCAATCAGCCCCAGCATTTT. Residues: CASSPQGRGKSNQPQHF.

The chain is built from TRBV9 and TRBJ2-5; a possible D gene is TRBD2 (6 bases). This CDR3 spans 16 amino acids. The germline V gene encodes CDR1 SGDLS and CDR2 YYNGEE. The ends were cut back, 0 bases at V and 4 bases at J, with 16 bases in the middle. The CDR3 sequence: CASSVGTAGSRETQYF. CDR3 coding DNA: TGTGCCAGCAGCGTAGGAACGGCGGGGTCCAGAGAGACCCAGTACTTC.

The chain employs TRBV4-3 and TRBJ1-6, with 9 bases identical to TRBD1. Per the germline V gene, CDR1 is LGHNA and CDR2 is YSLEER. J was trimmed by 9 bases and V by 0 bases; bases with no gene match: 6. The CDR3 consists of 16 residues. As DNA, the CDR3 is TGCGCCAGCAGCCAAGAGGGACAGGGCGGACGTTCACCCCTCCACTTT. It translates to CASSQEGQGGRSPLHF.

The V and J genes are TRBV24-1 and TRBJ2-7; D not resolved. V gave up 12 bases and J gave up 3 bases, with 14 bases separating them. Germline V CDR1 and CDR2: KGHDR, SFDVKD. The CDR3 is 12 residues long. CDR3 region: CAAQEKNYEQYF. The CDR3 DNA sequence: TGTGCCGCCCAGGAAAAGAACTACGAGCAGTACTTC.

V is TRBV11-2 and J is TRBJ2-3, with 10 positions matching TRBD2. Germline-derived CDR1 and CDR2 are SGHAT and FQNNGV. The CDR3 spans 15 residues. V lost 3 bases to trimming and J lost 2 bases; unmatched junction nucleotides: 2. The DNA for the CDR3 is TGTGCCAGCAGCTTGAGCGGGAGGGTCACAGATACGCAGTATTTT. It is translated as CASSLSGRVTDTQYF.

The chain uses TRBV4-2 and TRBJ1-1; tentative D call: TRBD1 (6 bases). Germline assignment: CDR1 LGHNA and CDR2 YNFKEQ. The CDR3 totals 16 residues. Between the trimmed V and J ends, which lost 4 bases and 6 bases, there was a span of 21 bases. The DNA for the CDR3 is TGTGCCAGCAGCCGGGAGGGGGGGGACCCTTCGGCTGAAGCTTTCTTT. It is translated as CASSREGGDPSAEAFF.

The chain carries TRBV5-1 and TRBJ2-5; a possible D gene is TRBD2 (7 bases). Germline V gene data show CDR1 as SGHRS and CDR2 as YFSETQ. This CDR3 is built from 16 residues. With 4 bases removed from V and 7 bases from J, the gap between germline ends came to 23 bases. The CDR3 bases are TGCGCCAGCAGCCAGAAACAGGGCGCGGGGGATGCGACCCAGTACTTC. Its protein product is CASSQKQGAGDATQYF.

The CDR3 DNA follows: TGTGCCAGCAGTCCCAGGGGAGGGTTCTCTGGAAACACCATATATTTT. Its protein product is CASSPRGGFSGNTIYF. This chain uses TRBV3-1 (or the pseudogene TRBV3-2) with TRBJ1-3; a possible D gene is TRBD1 (6 bases). Germline CDR1 is LGHDT and CDR2 is YNNKEL (reference sequence). The V end lost 6 bases, the J end lost 0 bases, and 15 bases lay between the germline ends. CDR3 length equals 16 residues.

CDR3 region: CSGSRQGRIDEQYF. In nucleotides, the CDR3 is TGCAGCGGCTCCCGACAGGGGAGGATCGACGAGCAGTACTTC. This chain connects TRBV29-1 to TRBJ2-7; TRBD1 matches 8 bases. The CDR3 is 14 residues long. Germline CDR1 is SQVTM and CDR2 is ANQGSEA. Unmatched junction bases numbered 13, after V lost 7 bases and J lost 5 bases.

The V call is TRBV5-1, the J call TRBJ2-3, with a possible D match to TRBD2 (5 bases). The CDR3 runs 11 residues. V lost 5 bases and J 6 bases, leaving 7 bases between the germline ends. Per the germline V gene, CDR1 is SGHRS and CDR2 is YFSETQ. CDR3 sequence (DNA): TGCGCCAGCAGGGAGGCGGATACGCAGTATTTT. Amino acid sequence: CASREADTQYF.

The chain recombines TRBV11-2 with TRBJ2-3; no definite D call. V was trimmed by 1 base and J by 2 bases, leaving 10 bases between them. The CDR3 spans 15 residues. Germline lookup yields CDR1 SGHAT and CDR2 FQNNGV. As DNA, the CDR3 is TGTGCCAGCAGCTTAGTTGCCGGGTTCACAGATACGCAGTATTTT. Amino acid sequence: CASSLVAGFTDTQYF. Filled out from reference TRBV11-2 and TRBJ2-3, the complete variable domain reads EAGVAQSPRYKIIEKRQSVAFWCNPISGHATLYWYQQILGQGPKLLIQFQNNGVVDDSQLPKDRFSAERLKGVDSTLKIQPAKLEDSAVYLCASSLVAGFTDTQYFGPGTRLTVL.

The chain joins TRBV2 to TRBJ2-2, with 9 bases lining up with TRBD2. V lost 5 bases, J lost 6 bases, and 4 bases stayed unmatched. The CDR3 has 14 amino acids. From germline, CDR1 is SNHLY and CDR2 FYNNEI. In nucleotides, the CDR3 is TGTGCCAGCAGTCCCGGGACTAGCTCCGGGGAGCTGTTTTTT. Protein sequence: CASSPGTSSGELFF.

The chain uses TRBV7-9 and TRBJ2-5; TRBD2 matches at 11 bases. V was pared by 5 bases and J by 4 bases, with 9 bases of the junction left unmatched. The CDR3 consists of 16 residues. Germline loops: CDR1 SEHNR, CDR2 FQNEAQ (reference sequence). The CDR3 loop is CASSPRIGLAGETQYF. CDR3 nucleotides: TGTGCCAGCAGCCCGCGGATAGGACTAGCGGGAGAGACCCAGTACTTC.

V and J are TRBV18 and TRBJ2-1; 15 bases fit TRBD2. Germline V gene sequence: CDR1 KGHSH, CDR2 LQKENI. V lost 3 bases to trimming and J lost 0 bases; unmatched junction nucleotides: 6. This CDR3 is built from 19 residues. The CDR3 here is CASSPIGLAGGDSYNEQFF. Written as DNA, the CDR3 is TGTGCCAGCTCACCGATAGGACTAGCGGGAGGGGACTCCTACAATGAGCAGTTCTTC. The full variable domain, with the rest looked up from reference TRBV18 and TRBJ2-1, is NAGVMQNPRHLVRRRGQEARLRCSPMKGHSHVYWYRQLPEEGLKFMVYLQKENIIDESGMPKERFSAEFPKEGPSILRIQQVVRGDSAAYFCASSPIGLAGGDSYNEQFFGPGTRLTVL.

The sample holds a few counts of this clone. The chain carries TRBV14 and TRBJ1-1; no reliable D call. The CDR3 consists of 13 residues. CDR1 SGHDN and CDR2 FVKESK come from the germline V gene. Trimming left V 8 bases short and J 0 bases short, with 10 bases between. The CDR3: CASSEYLNTEAFF. CDR3 nucleotide sequence: TGTGCCAGCTCGGAGTACCTGAACACTGAAGCTTTCTTT.

The chain carries TRBV25-1 and TRBJ2-1; the match to TRBD1 covers 9 bases. The CDR3 loop spans 17 amino acids. The ends lost 4 bases at V and 3 bases at J; junction bases unmatched: 10. Germline V gives CDR1 MGHDK, CDR2 SYGVNS. In nucleotides, the CDR3 is TGTGCCAGCAGTGGGGCCTCGGGACAGGGAGTCTACAATGAGCAGTTCTTC. Translated, it gives CASSGASGQGVYNEQFF. Combining the CDR3 with reference TRBV25-1 and TRBJ2-1 gives the whole variable domain EADIYQTPRYLVIGTGKKITLECSQTMGHDKMYWYQQDPGMELHLIHYSYGVNSTEKGDLSSESTVSRIRTEHFPLTLESARPSHTSQYLCASSGASGQGVYNEQFFGPGTRLTVL.

The chain carries TRBV5-6 and TRBJ2-1; no clear D gene. CDR1 and CDR2 from the germline V gene are SGHDT and YYEEEE. This CDR3 spans 11 amino acids. V lost 3 bases and J lost 4, with 2 bases in between. CDR3 bases: TGTGCCAGCAGCTCATACAATGAGCAGTTCTTC. This codes for CASSSYNEQFF. Full variable domain (remainder filled in from reference TRBV5-6 and TRBJ2-1): DAGVTQSPTHLIKTRGQQVTLRCSPKSGHDTVSWYQQALGQGPQFIFQYYEEEERQRGNFPDRFSGHQFPNYSSELNVNALLLGDSALYLCASSSYNEQFFGPGTRLTVL.

The gene calls are TRBV7-9 and TRBJ1-3; no reliable D call. The CDR3 totals 16 residues. V was trimmed by 8 bases and J by 0 bases, leaving 17 bases between them. CDR1 is SEHNR and CDR2 is FQNEAQ in the germline V gene (reference sequence). The DNA of the CDR3 is TGTGCCAGCGTACCTTATGGGCGGGGCTCTGGAAACACCATATATTTT. It translates to CASVPYGRGSGNTIYF.

The V gene is TRBV27, the J gene TRBJ2-1, with 12 bases that match TRBD2. Germline V CDR1 and CDR2: MNHEY, SMNVEV (reference sequence). The J segment lost 4 bases and the V segment lost 4 bases, leaving 2 bases of the junction unmatched. This CDR3 region has 15 residues. The DNA for the CDR3 is TGTGCCAGCAGTTCTAGCGGGAGGGTTTACAATGAGCAGTTCTTC. It yields the protein CASSSSGRVYNEQFF.

This sequence joins TRBV7-8 and TRBJ2-1, with D maybe TRBD1 (6 bases). Looked up from germline, CDR1 is SGHVS and CDR2 is FQNEAQ. There are 15 residues in the CDR3. V lost 2 bases and J 8 bases, leaving 16 bases between the germline ends. This CDR3 is CASSLLDSGLDEQFF. CDR3 coding DNA: TGTGCCAGCAGCTTATTGGACAGTGGTCTGGATGAGCAGTTCTTC.

In DNA, the CDR3 is TGTGCCAGCACAATGGCCGCAAAGCGGTTCTTC. Its protein is CASTMAAKRFF. The chain combines TRBV2 with TRBJ2-1; D is undetermined. The V gene lost 7 bases and the J gene lost 15 bases, with 16 bases spanning the gap. The CDR3 has 11 amino acids. Germline CDR1 and CDR2: SNHLY and FYNNEI.

The chain has TRBV28 and TRBJ2-5; tentatively, D is TRBD2 (6 bases). The length of the CDR3 is 17 residues. V was trimmed by 1 base and J by 5 bases, leaving 20 bases between them. Per germline, CDR1 MDHEN and CDR2 SYDVKM. The CDR3 sequence: CASSLYQQVTREETQYF. In nucleotides, the CDR3 is TGTGCCAGCAGTTTATATCAACAGGTCACCCGGGAGGAGACCCAGTACTTC.

This clone appeared a few times. The chain has TRBV5-4 and TRBJ1-1, with D possibly matching TRBD1 (5 bases). CDR1 is SGHNT, CDR2 YYREEE, per germline (reference sequence). The CDR3 is made up of 14 amino acids. V was clipped by 6 bases and J by 5 bases, with 17 bases between them. The CDR3 reads CASTPGGVRTEAFF. The CDR3 region has the DNA TGTGCCAGCACCCCGGGAGGGGTGAGAACTGAAGCTTTCTTT.

CDR3 in amino acids: CASRPTGVHEQFF. The CDR3 DNA reads TGTGCCAGCAGACCAACAGGGGTTCATGAGCAGTTCTTC. The chain is built from TRBV5-6 and TRBJ2-1, with TRBD1 identical over 7 bases. V trimming: 5 bases; J trimming: 8 bases; junction bases outside the gene matches: 7. Germline V CDR1 and CDR2: SGHDT, YYEEEE. This CDR3 spans 13 amino acids.

The V and J genes are TRBV28 and TRBJ1-2; possible D gene TRBD1, 6 bases. The CDR3 length is 17 residues. Trimming left V 3 bases short and J 1 base short, with 18 bases between. The germline CDR1 and CDR2 sequences are MDHEN and SYDVKM. CDR3 region: CASSLPGGGGYNYGYTF. The CDR3 DNA reads TGTGCCAGCAGTTTGCCAGGAGGGGGGGGCTATAACTATGGCTACACCTTC.

A few counts support this clone. This rearrangement joins TRBV9 to TRBJ1-3, with D perhaps matching TRBD1 (5 bases). The germline V gene encodes CDR1 SGDLS and CDR2 YYNGEE. With 4 bases removed from V and 0 bases from J, the gap between germline ends came to 14 bases. The CDR3 is made up of 16 amino acids. This CDR3 is CASSPRDGSSGNTIYF. The DNA for the CDR3 is TGTGCCAGCAGCCCACGGGACGGGAGCTCTGGAAACACCATATATTTT.

This sequence joins TRBV24-1 and TRBJ2-1; tentative D call: TRBD1 (6 bases). Trimming stripped 9 bases from V and 5 bases from J, with 16 bases between. Germline CDR1 KGHDR, CDR2 SFDVKD. The CDR3 runs to 14 residues. CDR3 nucleotides: TGTGCCACCTCGATGGGGGCTAGAAACAATGAGCAGTTCTTC. Its translation: CATSMGARNNEQFF.

Here the CDR3 reads CASSVAPAGTEAFF. CDR3 DNA: TGTGCCAGCAGCGTAGCCCCTGCGGGGACTGAAGCTTTCTTT. The chain has TRBV9 and TRBJ1-1, with D hard to call. The V gene's germline CDR1 is SGDLS and CDR2 YYNGEE. The CDR3 extends over 14 amino acids. Trimming removed 0 bases at V and 5 bases at J, with 11 bases between.